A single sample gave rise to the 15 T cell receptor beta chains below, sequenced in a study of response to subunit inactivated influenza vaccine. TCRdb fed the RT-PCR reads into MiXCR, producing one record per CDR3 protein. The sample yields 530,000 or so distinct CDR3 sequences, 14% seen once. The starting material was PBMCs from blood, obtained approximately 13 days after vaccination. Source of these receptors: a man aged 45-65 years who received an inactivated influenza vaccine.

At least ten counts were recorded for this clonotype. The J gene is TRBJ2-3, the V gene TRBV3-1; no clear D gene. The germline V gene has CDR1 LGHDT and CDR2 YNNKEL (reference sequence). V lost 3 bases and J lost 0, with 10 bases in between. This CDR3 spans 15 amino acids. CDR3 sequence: CASSHMTDSTDTQYF. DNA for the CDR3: TGTGCCAGCAGCCATATGACGGATAGCACAGATACGCAGTATTTT.

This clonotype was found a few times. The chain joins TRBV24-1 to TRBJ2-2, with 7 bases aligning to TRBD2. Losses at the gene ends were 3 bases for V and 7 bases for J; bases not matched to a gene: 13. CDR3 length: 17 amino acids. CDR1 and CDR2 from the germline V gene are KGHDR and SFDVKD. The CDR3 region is CATSDTAGVPVGGELFF. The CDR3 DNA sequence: TGTGCCACCAGTGATACGGCGGGGGTCCCCGTAGGCGGGGAGCTGTTTTTT.

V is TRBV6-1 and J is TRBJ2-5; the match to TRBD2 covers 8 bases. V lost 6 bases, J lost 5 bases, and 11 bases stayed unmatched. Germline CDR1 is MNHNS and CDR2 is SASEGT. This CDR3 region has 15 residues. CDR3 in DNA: TGTGCCAGCAGCCCCGGGGGGGGATGGGGGGAGACCCAGTACTTC. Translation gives CASSPGGGWGETQYF.

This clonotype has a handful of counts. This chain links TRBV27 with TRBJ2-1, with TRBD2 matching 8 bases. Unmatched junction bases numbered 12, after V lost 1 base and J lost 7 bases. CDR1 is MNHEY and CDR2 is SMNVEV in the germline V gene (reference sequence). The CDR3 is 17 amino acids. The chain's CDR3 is CASSLLPQSGSRNEQFF. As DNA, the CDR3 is TGTGCCAGCAGTTTATTGCCCCAGAGCGGGAGTAGGAATGAGCAGTTCTTC.

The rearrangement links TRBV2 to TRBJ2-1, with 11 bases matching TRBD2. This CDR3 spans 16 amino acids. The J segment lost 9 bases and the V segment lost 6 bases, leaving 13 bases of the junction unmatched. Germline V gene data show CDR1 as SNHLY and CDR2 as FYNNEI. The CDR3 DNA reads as TGTGCCAGCAGCCTTACACTAGCGGGGGAAAGCGGTGAGCAGTTCTTC. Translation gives CASSLTLAGESGEQFF.

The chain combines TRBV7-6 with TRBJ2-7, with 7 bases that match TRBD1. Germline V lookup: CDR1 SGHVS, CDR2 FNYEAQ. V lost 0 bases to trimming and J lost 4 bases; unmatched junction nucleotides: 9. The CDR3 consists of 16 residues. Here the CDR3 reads CASSLAPGQSVYEQYF. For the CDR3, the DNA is TGTGCCAGCAGCTTAGCCCCGGGACAGTCTGTTTACGAGCAGTACTTC.

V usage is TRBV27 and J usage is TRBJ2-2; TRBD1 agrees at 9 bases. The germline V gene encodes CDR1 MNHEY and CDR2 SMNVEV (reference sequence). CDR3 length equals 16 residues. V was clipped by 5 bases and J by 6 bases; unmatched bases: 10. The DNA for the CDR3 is TGTGCCAGCAGTACAGCCCCGGGACAGGGTTCCGGGGAGCTGTTTTTT. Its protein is CASSTAPGQGSGELFF.

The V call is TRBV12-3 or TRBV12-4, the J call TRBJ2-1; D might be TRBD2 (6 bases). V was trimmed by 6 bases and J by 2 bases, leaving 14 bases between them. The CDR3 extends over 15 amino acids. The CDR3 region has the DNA TGTGCCAGCAGGAGTGGCTGGACTACCTACAATGAGCAGTTCTTC. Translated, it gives CASRSGWTTYNEQFF.

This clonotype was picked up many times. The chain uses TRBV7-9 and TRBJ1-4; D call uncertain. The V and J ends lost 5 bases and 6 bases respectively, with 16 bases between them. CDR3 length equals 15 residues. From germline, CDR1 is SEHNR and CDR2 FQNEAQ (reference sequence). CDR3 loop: CASSLSRNQDEKLFF. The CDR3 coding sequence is TGTGCCAGCAGCCTTAGTCGGAACCAAGATGAAAAACTGTTTTTT. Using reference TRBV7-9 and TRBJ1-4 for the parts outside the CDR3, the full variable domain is DTGVSQNPRHKITKRGQNVTFRCDPISEHNRLYWYRQTLGQGPEFLTYFQNEAQLEKSRLLSDRFSAERPKGSFSTLEIQRTEQGDSAMYLCASSLSRNQDEKLFFGSGTQLSVL.

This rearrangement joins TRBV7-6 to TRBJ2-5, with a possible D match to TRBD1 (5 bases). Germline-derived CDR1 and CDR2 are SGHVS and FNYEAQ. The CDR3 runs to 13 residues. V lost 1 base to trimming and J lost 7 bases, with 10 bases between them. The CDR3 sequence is CASSLEAGRTQYF. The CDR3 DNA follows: TGTGCCAGCAGCTTAGAGGCAGGGCGGACCCAGTACTTC.

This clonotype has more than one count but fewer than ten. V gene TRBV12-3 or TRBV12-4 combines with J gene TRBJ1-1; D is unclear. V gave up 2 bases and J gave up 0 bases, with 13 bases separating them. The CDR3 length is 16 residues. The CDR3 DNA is TGTGCCAGCAGTTTAAGAGGTCTAAATCTGAACACTGAAGCTTTCTTT. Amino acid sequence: CASSLRGLNLNTEAFF.

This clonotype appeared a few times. The CDR3 DNA sequence: TGTGCCAGCGTCAGGAACACCGGGGAGCTGTTTTTT. It specifies CASVRNTGELFF. The V gene is TRBV12-3 or TRBV12-4, the J gene TRBJ2-2; D gene unclear. The CDR3 length is 12 residues. Trimming removed 8 bases from V and 1 base from J, with 5 bases in between.

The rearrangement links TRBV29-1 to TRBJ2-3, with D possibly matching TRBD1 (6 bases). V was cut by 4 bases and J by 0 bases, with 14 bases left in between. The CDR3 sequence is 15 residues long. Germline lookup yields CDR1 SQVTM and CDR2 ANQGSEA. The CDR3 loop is CSVAVTGQSTDTQYF. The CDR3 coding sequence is TGCAGCGTTGCGGTTACGGGACAAAGCACAGATACGCAGTATTTT.

The chain's CDR3 is CASSFLTGTSGNEQFF. The DNA of the CDR3 is TGTGCCAGCAGTTTTTTGACCGGGACTAGCGGGAATGAGCAGTTCTTC. This sequence joins TRBV12-3 or TRBV12-4 and TRBJ2-1; 12 nucleotides agree with TRBD2. Germline trimming cut 3 bases from V and 7 bases from J; bases unmatched to any gene: 7. The CDR3 is made up of 16 amino acids.

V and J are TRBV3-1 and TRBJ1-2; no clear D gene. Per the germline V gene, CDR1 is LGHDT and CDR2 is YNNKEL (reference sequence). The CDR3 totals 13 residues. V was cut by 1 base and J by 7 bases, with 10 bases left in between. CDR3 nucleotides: TGTGCCAGCAGCCAAGTCTTGTTAGGTGGCTACACCTTC. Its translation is CASSQVLLGGYTF.